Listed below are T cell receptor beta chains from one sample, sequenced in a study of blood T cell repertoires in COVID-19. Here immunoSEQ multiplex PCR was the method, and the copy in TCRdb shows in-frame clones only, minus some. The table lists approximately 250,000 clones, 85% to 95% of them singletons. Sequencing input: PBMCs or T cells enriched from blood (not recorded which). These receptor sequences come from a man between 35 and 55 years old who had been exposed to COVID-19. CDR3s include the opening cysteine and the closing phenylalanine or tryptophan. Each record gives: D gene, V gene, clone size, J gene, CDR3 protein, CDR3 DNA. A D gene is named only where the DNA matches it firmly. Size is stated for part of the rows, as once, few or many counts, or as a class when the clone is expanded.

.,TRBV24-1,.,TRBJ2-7,CATSDASGSSYEQYF,TGTGCCACCAGTGATGCCTCGGGGAGTAGTTACGAGCAGTACTTC
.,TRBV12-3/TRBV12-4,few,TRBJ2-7,CASSLYGYEQYF,TGTGCCAGCAGTTTATACGGTTACGAGCAGTACTTC
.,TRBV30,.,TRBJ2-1,CAWSKSGSYNEQFF,TGTGCCTGGAGTAAGAGCGGCTCCTACAATGAGCAGTTCTTC
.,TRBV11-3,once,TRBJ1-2,CASSFSWDPEGYGYTF,TGTGCCAGCAGCTTTTCTTGGGATCCGGAGGGCTATGGCTACACCTTC
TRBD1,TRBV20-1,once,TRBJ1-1,CSASTRTGKIVTEAFF,TGCAGTGCTAGTACCAGGACAGGGAAGATTGTCACTGAAGCTTTCTTT
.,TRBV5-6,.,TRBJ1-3,CASSPRGGENTIYF,TGTGCCAGCAGCCCGAGAGGAGGGGAAAACACCATATATTTT
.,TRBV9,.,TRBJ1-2,CASSVGTPNYGYTF,TGTGCCAGCAGCGTAGGGACACCTAACTATGGCTACACCTTC
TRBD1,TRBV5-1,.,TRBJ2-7,CASSPGTGTYEQYF,TGCGCCAGCAGCCCTGGGACAGGGACCTACGAGCAGTACTTC
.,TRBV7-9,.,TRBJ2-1,CASSSLPREADFEQFF,TGTGCCAGCAGCTCCTTACCCAGGGAGGCGGATTTTGAGCAGTTCTTC
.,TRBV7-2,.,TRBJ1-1,CASSLRSFRVNTEAFF,TGTGCCAGCAGCTTAAGGTCCTTCAGGGTTAACACTGAAGCTTTCTTT
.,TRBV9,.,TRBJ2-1,CASSPFGGPDNEQFF,TGTGCCAGCAGCCCTTTTGGAGGGCCCGACAATGAGCAGTTCTTC
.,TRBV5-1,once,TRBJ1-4,CASSSGQNTNEKLFF,TGCGCCAGCAGCTCCGGACAGAATACTAATGAAAAACTGTTTTTT
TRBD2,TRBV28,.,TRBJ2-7,CASSFLAASYEQYF,TGTGCCAGCAGTTTTCTAGCGGCTTCCTACGAGCAGTACTTC
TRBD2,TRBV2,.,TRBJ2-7,CASSVATSAFEQYF,TGTGCCAGCAGTGTGGCCACTAGCGCCTTCGAGCAGTACTTC
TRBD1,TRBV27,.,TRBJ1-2,CASSLQVGQGFGYTF,TGTGCCAGCAGTTTACAAGTGGGACAGGGATTTGGCTACACCTTC
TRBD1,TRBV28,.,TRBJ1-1,CASSTSGTAKAFF,TGTGCCAGCAGTACCTCCGGGACAGCTAAAGCTTTCTTT
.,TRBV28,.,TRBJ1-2,CASSERQPYGYTF,TGTGCCAGCAGTGAGCGACAGCCCTATGGCTACACCTTC
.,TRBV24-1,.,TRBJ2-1,CATRGGGTPTGEQFF,TGTGCCACCAGGGGAGGGGGGACCCCCACGGGGGAGCAGTTCTTC
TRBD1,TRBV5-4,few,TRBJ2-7,CASSLEGTGLREQYF,TGTGCCAGCAGCTTGGAAGGGACAGGACTAAGGGAGCAGTACTTC
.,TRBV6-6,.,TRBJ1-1,CASSYSPGGRTEAFF,TGTGCCAGCAGTTACTCTCCGGGGGGGCGGACTGAAGCTTTCTTT
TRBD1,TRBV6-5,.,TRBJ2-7,CASSSGTGISEQYF,TGTGCCAGCAGTTCCGGGACAGGGATCTCCGAGCAGTACTTC
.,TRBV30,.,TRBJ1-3,CAWSPHFSGNTIYF,TGTGCCTGGAGTCCCCATTTCTCTGGAAACACCATATATTTT
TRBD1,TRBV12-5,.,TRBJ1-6,CASGATTGSSYNSPLHF,TGTGCTAGTGGCGCGACGACAGGGAGCTCCTATAATTCACCCCTCCACTTT
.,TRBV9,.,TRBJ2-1,CASSRDSGGGYNEQFF,TGTGCCAGCAGCAGGGACAGCGGGGGTGGCTACAATGAGCAGTTCTTC
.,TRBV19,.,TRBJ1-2,CASSSDRVDGYTF,TGTGCCAGTAGTTCCGACAGAGTCGATGGCTACACCTTC
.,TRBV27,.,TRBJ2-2,CASSSTNTGELFF,TGTGCCAGCAGTTCAACAAACACCGGGGAGCTGTTTTTT
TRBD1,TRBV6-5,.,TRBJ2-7,CASRRQGSDEQYF,TGTGCCAGCAGAAGACAGGGATCGGATGAGCAGTACTTC
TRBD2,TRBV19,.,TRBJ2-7,CASRTSLSNSYEQYF,TGTGCCAGTCGGACTAGCCTCTCCAACTCCTACGAGCAGTACTTC
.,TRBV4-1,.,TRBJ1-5,CASSQGTRGSNQPQHF,TGCGCCAGCAGCCAAGGGACCAGGGGCAGCAATCAGCCCCAGCATTTT
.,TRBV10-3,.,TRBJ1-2,CAISESPPKTGNYGYTF,TGTGCCATCAGTGAGTCGCCCCCCAAAACAGGGAACTATGGCTACACCTTC
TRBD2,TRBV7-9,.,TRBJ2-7,CASSLGLAGYEQYF,TGTGCCAGCAGCTTGGGACTAGCGGGTTACGAGCAGTACTTC
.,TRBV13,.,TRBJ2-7,CASSLGHRGIEQYF,TGTGCCAGCAGCTTAGGCCACCGGGGGATCGAGCAGTACTTC
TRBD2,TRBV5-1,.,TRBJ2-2,CASSSEAGLTGELFF,TGCGCCAGCAGCTCGGAAGCGGGACTCACCGGGGAGCTGTTTTTT
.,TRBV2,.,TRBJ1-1,CITGTPNTEAFF,TGTATAACGGGGACACCGAACACTGAAGCTTTCTTT
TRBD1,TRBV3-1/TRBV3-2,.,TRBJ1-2,CASSPGTGLDGYTF,TGTGCCAGCAGCCCGGGGACAGGGCTTGATGGCTACACCTTC
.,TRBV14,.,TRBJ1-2,CASSQDRYYGYTF,TGTGCCAGCAGCCAAGACAGGTATTATGGCTACACCTTC
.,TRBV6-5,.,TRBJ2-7,CASSYVAGDSLYEQYF,TGTGCCAGCAGTTACGTTGCAGGGGATTCCCTCTACGAGCAGTACTTC
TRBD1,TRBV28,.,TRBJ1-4,CASSASGGWGEKLFF,TGTGCCAGCAGCGCCTCAGGGGGCTGGGGTGAAAAACTGTTTTTT
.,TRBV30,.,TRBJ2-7,CALGGFSYEQYF,TGTGCCCTGGGGGGATTCTCCTACGAGCAGTACTTC
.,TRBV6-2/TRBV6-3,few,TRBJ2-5,CASSYDREVRETQYF,TGTGCCAGCAGTTACGACAGGGAGGTTCGAGAGACCCAGTACTTC
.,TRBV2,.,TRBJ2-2,CAGRRGLVAGSRRDAGELFF,TGTGCCGGACGAAGGGGGCTAGTAGCGGGATCTAGGAGAGATGCCGGGGAGCTGTTTTTT
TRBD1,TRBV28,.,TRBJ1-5,CASRRTGEGSNQPQHF,TGTGCCAGCAGACGCACAGGGGAAGGTAGCAATCAGCCCCAGCATTTT
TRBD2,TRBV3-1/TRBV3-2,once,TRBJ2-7,CASSLSGREESYEQYF,TGTGCCAGCAGCCTTAGCGGGAGGGAAGAGTCCTACGAGCAGTACTTC
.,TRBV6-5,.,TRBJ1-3,CASNSAPFSGNTIYF,TGTGCCAGCAATAGTGCTCCTTTCTCTGGAAACACCATATATTTT
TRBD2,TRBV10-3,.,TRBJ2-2,CAISGPSGTNTGELFF,TGTGCCATCAGTGGCCCTAGCGGAACGAACACCGGGGAGCTGTTTTTT
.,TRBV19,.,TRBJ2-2,CASSPELTGTGELFF,TGTGCCAGTAGTCCCGAACTGACTGGGACCGGGGAGCTGTTTTTT
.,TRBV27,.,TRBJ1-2,CASSPPGEHYGYTF,TGTGCCAGCAGTCCCCCAGGGGAGCACTATGGCTACACCTTC
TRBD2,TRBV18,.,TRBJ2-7,CASSLRTSGREQYF,TGTGCCAGCTCACTGCGGACTAGCGGGAGAGAGCAGTACTTC
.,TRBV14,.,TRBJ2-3,CASSQIFTAGVYF,TGTGCCAGCAGCCAAATCTTTACGGCAGGGGTGTATTTT